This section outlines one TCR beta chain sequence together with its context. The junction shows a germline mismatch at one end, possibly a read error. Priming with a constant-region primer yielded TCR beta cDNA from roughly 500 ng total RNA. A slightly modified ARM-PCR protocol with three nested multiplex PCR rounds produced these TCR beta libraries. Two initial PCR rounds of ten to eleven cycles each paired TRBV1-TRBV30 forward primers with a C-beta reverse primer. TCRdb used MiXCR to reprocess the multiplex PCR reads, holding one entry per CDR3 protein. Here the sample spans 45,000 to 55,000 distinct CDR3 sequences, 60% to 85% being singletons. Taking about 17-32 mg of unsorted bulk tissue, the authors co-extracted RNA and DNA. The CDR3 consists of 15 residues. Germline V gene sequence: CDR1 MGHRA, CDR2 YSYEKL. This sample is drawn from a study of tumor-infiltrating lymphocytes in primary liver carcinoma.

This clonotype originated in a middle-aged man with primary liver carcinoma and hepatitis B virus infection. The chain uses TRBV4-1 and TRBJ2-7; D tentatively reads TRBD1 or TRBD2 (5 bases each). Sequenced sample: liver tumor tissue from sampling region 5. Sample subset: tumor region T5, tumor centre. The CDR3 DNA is TGCGCCTGCAGCCAAGATTACAGGAGGATATACGAGCAGTACTTC. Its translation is CACSQDYRRIYEQYF.